These T cell receptor beta chains were read from a single sample in a study of blood T cell repertoires in COVID-19. Here immunoSEQ multiplex PCR was the method, and the copy in TCRdb shows in-frame clones only, minus some. The sample has about 310,000 clones; roughly 89% are singletons. The sequenced sample consisted of PBMCs or T cells enriched from blood (not recorded which). Receptors originate from a woman under 30 with acute COVID-19. Both conserved end residues are part of each CDR3. The D gene is left open where the match is weak. Rows may omit the clone size; those that give it use once, few, many or a size class.

V gene: TRBV6-1; J gene: TRBJ2-1; clone size: -; D gene: -; CDR3 DNA: TGTGCCAGCAGTGAAATCCCCGGGGGTCCTTATGAGCAGTTCTTC; CDR3 protein: CASSEIPGGPYEQFF
V gene: TRBV10-3; J gene: TRBJ2-3; clone size: -; D gene: TRBD2; CDR3 DNA: TGTGCCCTCGGTGGGACTAGCGCCAACACAGATACGCAGTATTTT; CDR3 protein: CALGGTSANTDTQYF
V gene: TRBV19; J gene: TRBJ1-3; clone size: -; D gene: -; CDR3 DNA: TGTGCCAGCACAATGGGCCCGATCTCTGGAAACACCATATATTTT; CDR3 protein: CASTMGPISGNTIYF
V gene: TRBV6-6; J gene: TRBJ1-1; clone size: -; D gene: TRBD1; CDR3 DNA: TGTGCCAGCAGTCAGGGACAGGGGCGGGACACTGAAGCTTTCTTT; CDR3 protein: CASSQGQGRDTEAFF
V gene: TRBV27; J gene: TRBJ2-2; clone size: -; D gene: -; CDR3 DNA: TGTGCCAGCAGTTTGGTTCAGACATCGATTCCCGGGGAGCTGTTTTTT; CDR3 protein: CASSLVQTSIPGELFF
V gene: TRBV29-1; J gene: TRBJ1-2; clone size: -; D gene: -; CDR3 DNA: TGCAGCGTTGGGCTGGGAGGTGGCTACACCTTC; CDR3 protein: CSVGLGGGYTF
V gene: TRBV19; J gene: TRBJ2-3; clone size: -; D gene: -; CDR3 DNA: TGTGCCAGTAGTATAGGACAGACAAGCACAGATACGCAGTATTTT; CDR3 protein: CASSIGQTSTDTQYF
V gene: TRBV18; J gene: TRBJ1-2; clone size: -; D gene: -; CDR3 DNA: TGTGCCAGCTCACCCGACCGGGAAGGCTACACCTTC; CDR3 protein: CASSPDREGYTF
V gene: TRBV3-1/TRBV3-2; J gene: TRBJ1-4; clone size: -; D gene: -; CDR3 DNA: TGTGCCAGCAGCCAATCAGTTCGTGAAAAACTGTTTTTT; CDR3 protein: CASSQSVREKLFF
V gene: TRBV5-1; J gene: TRBJ2-2; clone size: -; D gene: -; CDR3 DNA: TGCGCCAGCAGCTTGGCCCGTCTAGCGATGATCACCGGGGAGCTGTTTTTT; CDR3 protein: CASSLARLAMITGELFF
V gene: TRBV7-3; J gene: TRBJ1-1; clone size: -; D gene: TRBD1; CDR3 DNA: TGTGCCAGCAGCTTAGGTCCCCCGGGACAGGGGAACACTGAAGCTTTCTTT; CDR3 protein: CASSLGPPGQGNTEAFF
V gene: TRBV7-3; J gene: TRBJ2-5; clone size: -; D gene: TRBD2; CDR3 DNA: TGTGCCAGCAGCCCAAGCGGGGGCCTACAGTACCAAGAGACCCAGTACTTC; CDR3 protein: CASSPSGGLQYQETQYF
V gene: TRBV7-9; J gene: TRBJ2-7; clone size: -; D gene: -; CDR3 DNA: TGTGCCAGCAGCCTCAGGAAAACGGACAGTGACGAGCAGTACTTC; CDR3 protein: CASSLRKTDSDEQYF
V gene: TRBV13; J gene: TRBJ2-3; clone size: -; D gene: TRBD2; CDR3 DNA: TGTGCCAGCAGCTTCATAGCGGGGGGTGGGGATACGCAGTATTTT; CDR3 protein: CASSFIAGGGDTQYF
V gene: TRBV27; J gene: TRBJ2-3; clone size: -; D gene: -; CDR3 DNA: TGTGCCAGCAGAACCCCGTTCGGGGCGGCGCGGGACGGGGATACGCAGTATTTT; CDR3 protein: CASRTPFGAARDGDTQYF
V gene: TRBV18; J gene: TRBJ1-1; clone size: -; D gene: -; CDR3 DNA: TGTGCCAGCTCACAACAGACGGCGAACACTGAAGCTTTCTTT; CDR3 protein: CASSQQTANTEAFF
V gene: TRBV28; J gene: TRBJ2-1; clone size: -; D gene: -; CDR3 DNA: TGTGCCAGCAGTTTCGGGACCTACAATGAGCAGTTCTTC; CDR3 protein: CASSFGTYNEQFF
V gene: TRBV6-1; J gene: TRBJ1-5; clone size: once; D gene: -; CDR3 DNA: TGTGCCAGCAGTGAAGAGAACGGACTCCCCCAGCATTTT; CDR3 protein: CASSEENGLPQHF
V gene: TRBV28; J gene: TRBJ2-7; clone size: -; D gene: TRBD2; CDR3 DNA: TGTGCCAGCACTCCAGGACTAGCGGGCCTCGAGCAGTACTTC; CDR3 protein: CASTPGLAGLEQYF
V gene: TRBV28; J gene: TRBJ2-1; clone size: -; D gene: TRBD2; CDR3 DNA: TGTGCCAGCAGTTTGTTCGTAGCGGGTTCCAATGAGCAGTTCTTC; CDR3 protein: CASSLFVAGSNEQFF
V gene: TRBV27; J gene: TRBJ1-2; clone size: -; D gene: TRBD1; CDR3 DNA: TGTGCCAGCAGTCCACGCCCGGCAGGGGGTTTCCTGGGTGGCTACACCTTC; CDR3 protein: CASSPRPAGGFLGGYTF
V gene: TRBV19; J gene: TRBJ2-1; clone size: -; D gene: -; CDR3 DNA: TGTGCCAGTAGTATAGCCGGGACAATCAATGAGCAGTTCTTC; CDR3 protein: CASSIAGTINEQFF
V gene: TRBV5-5; J gene: TRBJ2-3; clone size: -; D gene: TRBD2; CDR3 DNA: TGTGCCAGCAGCTCGAGGACTAGCGGGATAAGCACAGATACGCAGTATTTT; CDR3 protein: CASSSRTSGISTDTQYF
V gene: TRBV19; J gene: TRBJ1-5; clone size: -; D gene: TRBD1; CDR3 DNA: TGTGCCAGTAGGGGGGACAGGGGAGTGGGTAGCAATCAGCCCCAGCATTTT; CDR3 protein: CASRGDRGVGSNQPQHF